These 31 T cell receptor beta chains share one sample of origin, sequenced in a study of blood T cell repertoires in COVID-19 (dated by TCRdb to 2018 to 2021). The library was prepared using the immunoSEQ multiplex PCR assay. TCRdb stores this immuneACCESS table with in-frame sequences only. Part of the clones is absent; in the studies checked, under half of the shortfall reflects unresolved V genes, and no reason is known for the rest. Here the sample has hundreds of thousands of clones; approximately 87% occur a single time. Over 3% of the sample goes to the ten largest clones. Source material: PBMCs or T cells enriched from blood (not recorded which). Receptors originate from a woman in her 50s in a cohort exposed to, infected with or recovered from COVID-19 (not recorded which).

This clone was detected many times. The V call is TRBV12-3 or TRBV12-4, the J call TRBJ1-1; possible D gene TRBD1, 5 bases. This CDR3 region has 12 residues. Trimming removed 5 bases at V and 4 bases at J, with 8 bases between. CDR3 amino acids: CASSHGGTEAFF. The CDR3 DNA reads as TGTGCCAGCAGTCACGGGGGCACTGAAGCTTTCTTT.

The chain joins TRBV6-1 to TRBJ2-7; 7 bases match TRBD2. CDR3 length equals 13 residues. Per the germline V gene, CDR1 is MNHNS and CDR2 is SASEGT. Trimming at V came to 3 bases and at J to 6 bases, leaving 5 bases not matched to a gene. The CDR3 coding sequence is TGTGCCAGCAGTGATGGGGGGGTGCGCGAGCAGTACTTC. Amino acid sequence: CASSDGGVREQYF.

In nucleotides, the CDR3 is TGTGCCAGCAGTTACGTCGGCGGGGGTGGCTACGAGCAGTACTTC. It translates to CASSYVGGGGYEQYF. The J gene is TRBJ2-7, the V gene TRBV6-2 or TRBV6-3; TRBD2 aligns across 7 bases. Germline CDR1 MNHEY, CDR2 SVGEGT. V shed 2 bases and J 3 bases; nucleotides not matched to a gene: 7. The CDR3 loop spans 15 amino acids.

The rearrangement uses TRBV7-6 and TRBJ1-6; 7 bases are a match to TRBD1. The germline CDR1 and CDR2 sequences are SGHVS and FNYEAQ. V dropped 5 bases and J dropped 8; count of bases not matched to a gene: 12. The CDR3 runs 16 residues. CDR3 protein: CASSPIRRQGDSPLHF. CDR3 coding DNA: TGTGCCAGCAGCCCAATACGGAGACAGGGCGATTCACCCCTCCACTTT.

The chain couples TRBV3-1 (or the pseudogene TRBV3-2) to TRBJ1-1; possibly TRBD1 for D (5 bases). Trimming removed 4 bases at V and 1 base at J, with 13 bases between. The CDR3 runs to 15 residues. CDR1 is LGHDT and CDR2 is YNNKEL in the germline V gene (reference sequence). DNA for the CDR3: TGTGCCAGCAGCCTAACAGGAACCGGGAACACTGAAGCTTTCTTT. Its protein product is CASSLTGTGNTEAFF.

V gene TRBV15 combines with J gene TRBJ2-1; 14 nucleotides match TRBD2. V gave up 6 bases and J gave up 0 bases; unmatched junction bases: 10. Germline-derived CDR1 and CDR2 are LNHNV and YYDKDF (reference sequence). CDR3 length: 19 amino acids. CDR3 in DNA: TGTGCCACCAGAGAGGGGGGACTAGCGGGGGTTAGCTCCTACAATGAGCAGTTCTTC. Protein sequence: CATREGGLAGVSSYNEQFF.

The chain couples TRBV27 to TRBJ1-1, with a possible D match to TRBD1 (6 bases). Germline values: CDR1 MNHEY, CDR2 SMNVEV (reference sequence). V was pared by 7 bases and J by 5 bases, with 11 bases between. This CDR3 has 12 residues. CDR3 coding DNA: TGTGCCAGCATGAGGGGGGGGACTGAAGCTTTCTTT. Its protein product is CASMRGGTEAFF.

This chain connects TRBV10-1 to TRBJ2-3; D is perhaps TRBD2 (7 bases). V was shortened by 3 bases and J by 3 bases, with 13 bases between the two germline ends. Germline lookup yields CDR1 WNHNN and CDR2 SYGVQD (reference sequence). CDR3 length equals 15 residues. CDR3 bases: TGCGCCAGCAGTGATTCGGGGGGCGGGACAGATACGCAGTATTTT. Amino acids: CASSDSGGGTDTQYF.

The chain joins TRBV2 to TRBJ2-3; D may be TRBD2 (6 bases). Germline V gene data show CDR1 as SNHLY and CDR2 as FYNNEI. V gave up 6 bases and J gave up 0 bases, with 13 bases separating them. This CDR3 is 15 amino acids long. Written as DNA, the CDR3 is TGTGCCAGCAGACTCGCTAGCGTTAGCACAGATACGCAGTATTTT. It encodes CASRLASVSTDTQYF. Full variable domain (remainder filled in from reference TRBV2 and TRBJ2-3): EPEVTQTPSHQVTQMGQEVILRCVPISNHLYFYWYRQILGQKVEFLVSFYNNEISEKSEIFDDQFSVERPDGSNFTLKIRSTKLEDSAMYFCASRLASVSTDTQYFGPGTRLTVL.

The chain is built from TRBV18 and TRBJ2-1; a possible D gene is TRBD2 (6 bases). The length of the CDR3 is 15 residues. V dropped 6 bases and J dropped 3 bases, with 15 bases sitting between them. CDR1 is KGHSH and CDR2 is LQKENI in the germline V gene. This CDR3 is CASSRAGNYYNEQFF. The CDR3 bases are TGTGCCAGCTCCCGCGCGGGGAACTACTACAATGAGCAGTTCTTC.

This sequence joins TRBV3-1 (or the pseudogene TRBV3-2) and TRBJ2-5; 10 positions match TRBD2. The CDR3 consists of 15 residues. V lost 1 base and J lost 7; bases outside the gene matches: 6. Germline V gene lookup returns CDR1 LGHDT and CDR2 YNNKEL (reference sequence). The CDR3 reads CASSQASGGEGTQYF. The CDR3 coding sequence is TGTGCCAGCAGCCAAGCTAGCGGGGGCGAGGGGACCCAGTACTTC.

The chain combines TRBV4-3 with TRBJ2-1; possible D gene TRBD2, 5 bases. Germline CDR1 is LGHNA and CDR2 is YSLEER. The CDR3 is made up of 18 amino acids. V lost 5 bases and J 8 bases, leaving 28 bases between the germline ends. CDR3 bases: TGCGCCAGCAGCATCCTTTCCTCGGCGGGTTTCTCCGGGGATGAGCAGTTCTTC. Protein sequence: CASSILSSAGFSGDEQFF.

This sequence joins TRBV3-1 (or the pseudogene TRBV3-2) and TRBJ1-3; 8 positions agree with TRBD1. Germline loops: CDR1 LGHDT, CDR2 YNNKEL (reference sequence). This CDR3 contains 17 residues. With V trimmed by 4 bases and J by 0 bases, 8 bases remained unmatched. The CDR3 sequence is CASSPRTGLTSGNTIYF. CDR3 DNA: TGTGCCAGCAGCCCTCGGACAGGGCTAACCTCTGGAAACACCATATATTTT.

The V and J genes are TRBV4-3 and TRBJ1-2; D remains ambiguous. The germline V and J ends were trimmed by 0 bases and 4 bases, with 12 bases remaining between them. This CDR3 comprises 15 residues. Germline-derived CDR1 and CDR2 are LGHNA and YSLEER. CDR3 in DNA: TGCGCCAGCAGCCAAGATTGGGCAGGAACCTATGGCTACACCTTC. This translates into CASSQDWAGTYGYTF.

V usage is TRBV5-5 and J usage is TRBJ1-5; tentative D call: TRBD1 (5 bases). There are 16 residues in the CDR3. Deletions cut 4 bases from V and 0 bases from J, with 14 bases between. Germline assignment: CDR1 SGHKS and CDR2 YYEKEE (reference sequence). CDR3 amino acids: CASSRAGFDSNQPQHF. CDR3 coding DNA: TGTGCCAGCAGCCGGGCAGGGTTTGATAGCAATCAGCCCCAGCATTTT.

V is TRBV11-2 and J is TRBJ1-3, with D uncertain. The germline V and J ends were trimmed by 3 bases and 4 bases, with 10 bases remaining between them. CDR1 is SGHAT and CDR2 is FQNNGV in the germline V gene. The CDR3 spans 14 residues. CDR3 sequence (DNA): TGTGCCAGCAGCTTTTTGGCGGGGGGAAACACCATATATTTT. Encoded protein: CASSFLAGGNTIYF.

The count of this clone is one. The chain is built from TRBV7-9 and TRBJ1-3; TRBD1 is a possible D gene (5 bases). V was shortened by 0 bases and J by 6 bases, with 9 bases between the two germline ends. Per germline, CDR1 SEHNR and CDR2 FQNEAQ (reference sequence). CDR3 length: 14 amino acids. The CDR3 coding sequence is TGTGCCAGCAGCTTAGCAGGGGTGGAAAACACCATATATTTT. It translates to CASSLAGVENTIYF.

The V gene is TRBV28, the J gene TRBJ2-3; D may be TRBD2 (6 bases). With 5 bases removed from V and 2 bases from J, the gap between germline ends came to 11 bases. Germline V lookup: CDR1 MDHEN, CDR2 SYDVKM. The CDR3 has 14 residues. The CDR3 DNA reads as TGTGCCAGCAGTCCTGGACTACTCACAGATACGCAGTATTTT. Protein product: CASSPGLLTDTQYF.

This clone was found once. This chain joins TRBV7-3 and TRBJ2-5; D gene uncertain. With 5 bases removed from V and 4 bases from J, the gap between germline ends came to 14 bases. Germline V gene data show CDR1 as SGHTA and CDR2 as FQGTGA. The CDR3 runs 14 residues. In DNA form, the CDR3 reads TGTGCCAGCAGCCCGAAGCCGGGTCCAGAGACCCAGTACTTC. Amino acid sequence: CASSPKPGPETQYF.

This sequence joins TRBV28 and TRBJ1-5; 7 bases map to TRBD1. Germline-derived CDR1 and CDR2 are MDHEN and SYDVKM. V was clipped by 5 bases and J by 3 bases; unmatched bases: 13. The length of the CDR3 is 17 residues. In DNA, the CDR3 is TGTGCCAGCAGTCCCACCCGACAGGGAGGAAACAATCAGCCCCAGCATTTT. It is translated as CASSPTRQGGNNQPQHF.

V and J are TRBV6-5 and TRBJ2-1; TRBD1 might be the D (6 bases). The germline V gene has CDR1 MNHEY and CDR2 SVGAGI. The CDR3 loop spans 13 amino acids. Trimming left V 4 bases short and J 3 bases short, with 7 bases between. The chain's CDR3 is CASSWTDYNEQFF. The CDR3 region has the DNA TGTGCCAGCAGTTGGACAGACTACAATGAGCAGTTCTTC.

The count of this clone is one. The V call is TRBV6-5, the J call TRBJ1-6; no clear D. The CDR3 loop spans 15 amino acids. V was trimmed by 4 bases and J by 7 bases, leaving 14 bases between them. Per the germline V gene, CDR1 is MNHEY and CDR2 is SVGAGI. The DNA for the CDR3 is TGTGCCAGCAGTTCCCGGACCCCGGGGAATTCACCCCTCCACTTT. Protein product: CASSSRTPGNSPLHF.

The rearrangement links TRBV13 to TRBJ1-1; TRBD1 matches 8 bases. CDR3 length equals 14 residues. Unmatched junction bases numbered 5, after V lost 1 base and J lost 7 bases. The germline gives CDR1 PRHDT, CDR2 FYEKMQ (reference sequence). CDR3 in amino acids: CASSLDTGQGEAFF. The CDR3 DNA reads TGTGCCAGCAGCTTAGATACCGGACAGGGTGAAGCTTTCTTT.

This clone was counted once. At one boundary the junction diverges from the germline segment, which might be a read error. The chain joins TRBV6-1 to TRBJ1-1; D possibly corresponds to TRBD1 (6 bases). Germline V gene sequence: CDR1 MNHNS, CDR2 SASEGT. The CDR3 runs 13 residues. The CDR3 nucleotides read TGTGCCAGCAATGAACTACAGGGTCGGCGAGCTTTCTTT. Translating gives CASNELQGRRAFF.

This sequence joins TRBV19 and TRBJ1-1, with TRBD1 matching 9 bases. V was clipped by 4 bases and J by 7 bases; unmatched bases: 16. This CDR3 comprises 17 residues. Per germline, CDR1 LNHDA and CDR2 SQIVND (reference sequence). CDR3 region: CASSRGRDRVRTGEAFF. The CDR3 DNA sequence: TGTGCCAGTAGTAGGGGCCGGGACAGGGTCAGAACTGGTGAAGCTTTCTTT. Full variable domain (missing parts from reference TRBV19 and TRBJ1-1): DGGITQSPKYLFRKEGQNVTLSCEQNLNHDAMYWYRQDPGQGLRLIYYSQIVNDFQKGDIAEGYSVSREKKESFPLTVTSAQKNPTAFYLCASSRGRDRVRTGEAFFGQGTRLTVV.

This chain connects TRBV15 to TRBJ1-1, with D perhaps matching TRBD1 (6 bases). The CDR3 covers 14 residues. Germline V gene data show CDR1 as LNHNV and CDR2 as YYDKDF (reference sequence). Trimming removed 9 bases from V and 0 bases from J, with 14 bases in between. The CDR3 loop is CATQGSELNTEAFF. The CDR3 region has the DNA TGTGCCACGCAGGGGAGTGAGTTGAACACTGAAGCTTTCTTT.

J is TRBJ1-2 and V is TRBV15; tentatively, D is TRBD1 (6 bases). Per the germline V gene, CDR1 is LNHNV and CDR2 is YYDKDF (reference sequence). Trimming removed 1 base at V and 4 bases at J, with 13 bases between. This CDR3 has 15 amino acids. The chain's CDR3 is CATSRGGTLTYGYTF. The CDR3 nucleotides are TGTGCCACCAGCAGAGGAGGGACACTAACCTATGGCTACACCTTC. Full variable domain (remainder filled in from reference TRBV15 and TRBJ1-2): DAMVIQNPRYQVTQFGKPVTLSCSQTLNHNVMYWYQQKSSQAPKLLFHYYDKDFNNEADTPDNFQSRRPNTSFCFLDIRSPGLGDTAMYLCATSRGGTLTYGYTFGSGTRLTVV.

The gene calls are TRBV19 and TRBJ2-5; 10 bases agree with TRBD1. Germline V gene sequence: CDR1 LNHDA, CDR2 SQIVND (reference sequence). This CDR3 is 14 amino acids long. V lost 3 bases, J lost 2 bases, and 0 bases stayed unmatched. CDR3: CASSMDRGQETQYF. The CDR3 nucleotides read TGTGCCAGTAGTATGGACAGGGGGCAAGAGACCCAGTACTTC.

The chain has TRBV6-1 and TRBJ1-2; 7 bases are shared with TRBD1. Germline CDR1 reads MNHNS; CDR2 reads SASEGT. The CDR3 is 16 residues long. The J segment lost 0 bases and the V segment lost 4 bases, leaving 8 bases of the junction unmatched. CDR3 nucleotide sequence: TGTGCCAGCAGTGCCACCGCAGGGGGAGCTAACTATGGCTACACCTTC. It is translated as CASSATAGGANYGYTF.

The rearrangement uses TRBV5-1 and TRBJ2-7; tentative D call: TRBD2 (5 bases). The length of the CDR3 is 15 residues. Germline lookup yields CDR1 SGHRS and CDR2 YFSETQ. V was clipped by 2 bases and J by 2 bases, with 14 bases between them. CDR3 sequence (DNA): TGCGCCAGCAGCTTTGGTGGGAACGGGGCCTACGAGCAGTACTTC. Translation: CASSFGGNGAYEQYF.

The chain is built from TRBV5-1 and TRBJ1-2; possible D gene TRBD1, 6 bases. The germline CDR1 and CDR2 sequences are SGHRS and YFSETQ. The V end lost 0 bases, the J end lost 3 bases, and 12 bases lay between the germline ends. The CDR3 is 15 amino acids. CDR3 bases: TGCGCCAGCAGCTTGGCCGGTTCAGGGGACTATGGCTACACCTTC. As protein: CASSLAGSGDYGYTF.